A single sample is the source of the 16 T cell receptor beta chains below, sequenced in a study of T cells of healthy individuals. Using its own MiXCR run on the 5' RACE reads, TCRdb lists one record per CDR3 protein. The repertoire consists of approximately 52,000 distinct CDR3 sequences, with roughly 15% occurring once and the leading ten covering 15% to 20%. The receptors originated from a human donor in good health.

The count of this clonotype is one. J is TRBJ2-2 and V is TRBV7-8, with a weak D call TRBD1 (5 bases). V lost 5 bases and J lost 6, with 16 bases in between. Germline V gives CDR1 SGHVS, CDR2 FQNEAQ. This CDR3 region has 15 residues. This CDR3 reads CASSTAGISAGELFF. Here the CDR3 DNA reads TGTGCCAGCAGCACCGCAGGGATATCGGCCGGGGAGCTGTTTTTT.

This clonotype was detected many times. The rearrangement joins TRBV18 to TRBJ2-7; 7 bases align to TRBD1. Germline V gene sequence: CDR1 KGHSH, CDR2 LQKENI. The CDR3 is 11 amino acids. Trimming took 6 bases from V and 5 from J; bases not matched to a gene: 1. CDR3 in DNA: TGTGCCAGCTCGACAGGGAACGAGCAGTACTTC. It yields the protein CASSTGNEQYF.

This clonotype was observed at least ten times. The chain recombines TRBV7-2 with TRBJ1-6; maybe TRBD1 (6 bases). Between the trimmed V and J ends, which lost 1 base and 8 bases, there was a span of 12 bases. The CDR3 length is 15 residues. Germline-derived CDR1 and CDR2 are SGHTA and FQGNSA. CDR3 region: CASSLVGGRDSPLHF. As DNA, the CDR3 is TGTGCCAGCAGCTTAGTAGGGGGGCGCGATTCACCCCTCCACTTT.

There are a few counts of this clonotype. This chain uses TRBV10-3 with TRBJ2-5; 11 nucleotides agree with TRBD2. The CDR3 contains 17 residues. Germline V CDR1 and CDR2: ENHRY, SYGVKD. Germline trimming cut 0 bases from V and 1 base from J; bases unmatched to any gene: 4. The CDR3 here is CAISESGTSGSQETQYF. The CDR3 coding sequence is TGTGCCATCAGTGAGTCGGGGACTAGCGGATCCCAAGAGACCCAGTACTTC.

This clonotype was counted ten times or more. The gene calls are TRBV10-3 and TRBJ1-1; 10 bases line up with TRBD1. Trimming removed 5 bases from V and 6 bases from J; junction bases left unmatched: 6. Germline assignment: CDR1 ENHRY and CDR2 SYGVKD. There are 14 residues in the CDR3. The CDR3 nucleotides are TGTGCCATCAGTCCGGGACAGGGGAGATCTGAAGCTTTCTTT. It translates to CAISPGQGRSEAFF.

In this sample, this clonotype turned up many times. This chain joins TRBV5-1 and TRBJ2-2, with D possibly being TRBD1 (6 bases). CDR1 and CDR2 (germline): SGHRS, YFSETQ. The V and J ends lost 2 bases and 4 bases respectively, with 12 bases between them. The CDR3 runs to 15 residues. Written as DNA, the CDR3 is TGCGCCAGCAGCTTTACTACAGGGCCCACCGGGGAGCTGTTTTTT. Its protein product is CASSFTTGPTGELFF.

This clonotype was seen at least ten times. Here the CDR3 reads CSVETGALGNTIYF. The CDR3, as DNA: TGCAGCGTTGAGACGGGGGCGCTAGGAAACACCATATATTTT. J is TRBJ1-3 and V is TRBV29-1; D perhaps matches TRBD1 (6 bases). Germline lookup yields CDR1 SQVTM and CDR2 ANQGSEA. The ends were cut back, 3 bases at V and 4 bases at J, with 13 bases in the middle. The CDR3 totals 14 residues.

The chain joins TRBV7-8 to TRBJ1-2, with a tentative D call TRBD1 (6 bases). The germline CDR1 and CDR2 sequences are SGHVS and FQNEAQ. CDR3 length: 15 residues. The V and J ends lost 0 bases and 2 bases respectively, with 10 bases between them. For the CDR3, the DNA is TGTGCCAGCAGCTTAGCTTATGACAGGAACTATGGCTACACCTTC. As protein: CASSLAYDRNYGYTF. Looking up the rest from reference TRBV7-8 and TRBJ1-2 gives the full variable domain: GAGVSQSPRYKVAKRGQDVALRCDPISGHVSLFWYQQALGQGPEFLTYFQNEAQLDKSGLPSDRFFAERPEGSVSTLKIQRTQQEDSAVYLCASSLAYDRNYGYTFGSGTRLTVV.

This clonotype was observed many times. The CDR3 spells CASSENGGIQPQHF. In nucleotides, the CDR3 is TGTGCCAGCAGTGAAAATGGAGGGATCCAGCCCCAGCATTTT. V usage is TRBV6-1 and J usage is TRBJ1-5; no firm D call. V shed 2 bases and J shed 7 bases, with 12 bases lying between them. The CDR3 has 14 residues. Germline CDR1 is MNHNS and CDR2 is SASEGT.

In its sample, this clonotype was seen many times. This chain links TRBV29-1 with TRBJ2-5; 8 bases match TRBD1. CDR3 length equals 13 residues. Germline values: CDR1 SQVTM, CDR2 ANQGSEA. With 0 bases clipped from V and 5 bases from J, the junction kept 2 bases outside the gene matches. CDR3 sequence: CSVEDRGHETQYF. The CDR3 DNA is TGCAGCGTTGAAGACAGGGGGCATGAGACCCAGTACTTC.

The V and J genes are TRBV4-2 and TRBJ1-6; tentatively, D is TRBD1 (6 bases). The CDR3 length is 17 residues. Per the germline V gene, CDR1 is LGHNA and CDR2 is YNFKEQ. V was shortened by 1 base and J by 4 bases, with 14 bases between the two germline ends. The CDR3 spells CASSQGVPRGYNSPLHF. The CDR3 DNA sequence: TGTGCCAGCAGCCAAGGGGTCCCCAGGGGTTATAATTCACCCCTCCACTTT.

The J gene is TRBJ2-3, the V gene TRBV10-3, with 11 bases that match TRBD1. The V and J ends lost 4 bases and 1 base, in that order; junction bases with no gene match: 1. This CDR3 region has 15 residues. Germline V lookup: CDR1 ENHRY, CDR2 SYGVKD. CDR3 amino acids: CAISGTGGGTDTQYF. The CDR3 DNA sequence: TGTGCCATCAGTGGGACAGGGGGCGGCACAGATACGCAGTATTTT.

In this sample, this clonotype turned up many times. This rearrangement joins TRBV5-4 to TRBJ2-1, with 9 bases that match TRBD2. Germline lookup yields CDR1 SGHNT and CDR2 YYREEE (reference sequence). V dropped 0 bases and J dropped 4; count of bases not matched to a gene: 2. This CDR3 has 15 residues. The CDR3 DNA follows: TGTGCCAGCAGCTTGGGCGGGGGGGCTTACAATGAGCAGTTCTTC. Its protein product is CASSLGGGAYNEQFF. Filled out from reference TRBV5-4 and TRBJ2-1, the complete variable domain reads ETGVTQSPTHLIKTRGQQVTLRCSSQSGHNTVSWYQQALGQGPQFIFQYYREEENGRGNFPPRFSGLQFPNYSSELNVNALELDDSALYLCASSLGGGAYNEQFFGPGTRLTVL.

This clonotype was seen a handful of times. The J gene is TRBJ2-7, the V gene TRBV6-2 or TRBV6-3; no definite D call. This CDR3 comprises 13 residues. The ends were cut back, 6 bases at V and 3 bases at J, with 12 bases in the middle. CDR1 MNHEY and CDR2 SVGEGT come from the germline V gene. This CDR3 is CASSPNMIYEQYF. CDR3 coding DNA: TGTGCCAGCAGCCCGAACATGATCTACGAGCAGTACTTC.

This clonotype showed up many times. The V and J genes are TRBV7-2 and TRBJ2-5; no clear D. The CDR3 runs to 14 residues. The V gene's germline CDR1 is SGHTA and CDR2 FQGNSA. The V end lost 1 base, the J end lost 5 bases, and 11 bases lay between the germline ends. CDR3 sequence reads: CASSLVGIQETQYF. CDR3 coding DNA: TGTGCCAGCAGCTTAGTGGGGATCCAGGAGACCCAGTACTTC.

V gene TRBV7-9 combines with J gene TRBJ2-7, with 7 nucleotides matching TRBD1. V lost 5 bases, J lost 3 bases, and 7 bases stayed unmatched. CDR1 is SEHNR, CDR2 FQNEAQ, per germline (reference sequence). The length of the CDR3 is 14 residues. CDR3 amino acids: CASSHRDSNYEQYF. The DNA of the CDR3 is TGTGCCAGCAGCCATCGGGACAGTAACTACGAGCAGTACTTC.